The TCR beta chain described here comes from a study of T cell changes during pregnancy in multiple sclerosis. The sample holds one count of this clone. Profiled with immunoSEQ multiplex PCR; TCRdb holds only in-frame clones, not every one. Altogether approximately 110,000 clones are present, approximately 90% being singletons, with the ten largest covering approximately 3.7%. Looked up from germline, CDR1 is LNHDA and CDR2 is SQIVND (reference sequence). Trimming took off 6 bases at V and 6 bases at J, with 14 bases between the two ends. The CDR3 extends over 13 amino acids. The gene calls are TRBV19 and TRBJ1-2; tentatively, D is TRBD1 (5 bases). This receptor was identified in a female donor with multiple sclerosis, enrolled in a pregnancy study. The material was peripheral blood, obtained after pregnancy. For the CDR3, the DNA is TGTGCCAGTAGCCCACAGGTAGTCAATGGCTACACCTTC. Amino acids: CASSPQVVNGYTF.